The next 28 T cell receptor beta chains were all read from a single sample in a study of Graves' ophthalmopathy and Graves' hyperthyroidism. Amplifying from RNA transcripts, the study obtained TCR beta CDR3 regions. Amplification began with first-round RT-PCR using HTBI primers, then second-round multiplex PCR was performed. From the multiplex PCR reads, TCRdb called clonotypes with MiXCR, one entry per CDR3 protein. The sample consists of just over 600,000 distinct CDR3 sequences, 22% of them appearing once. Sequencing was carried out using peripheral blood. All receptors derive from a woman aged 18 to 35 with stable Graves' hyperthyroidism. Some clones in this sample may be carry-over from other donors' samples.

This clonotype was counted at least ten times. The chain combines TRBV11-1 with TRBJ1-1; D perhaps matches TRBD1 (5 bases). From germline, CDR1 is SGHAT and CDR2 FQDESV (reference sequence). The CDR3 is made up of 17 amino acids. The germline V and J ends were trimmed by 5 bases and 6 bases, with 25 bases remaining between them. CDR3 in DNA: TGTGCCAGCAGCCCCAACCTTCGGGTGACAGTTTCGGCTGAAGCTTTCTTT. Translation: CASSPNLRVTVSAEAFF. Combining the CDR3 with reference TRBV11-1 and TRBJ1-1 gives the whole variable domain EAEVAQSPRYKITEKSQAVAFWCDPISGHATLYWYRQILGQGPELLVQFQDESVVDDSQLPKDRFSAERLKGVDSTLKIQPAELGDSAMYLCASSPNLRVTVSAEAFFGQGTRLTVV.

This clonotype has just a few counts. It may be a read error: a sequence one base away is much more abundant. The rearrangement uses TRBV20-1 and TRBJ2-7; possibly TRBD2 for D (6 bases). CDR3 length: 16 amino acids. With 0 bases removed from V and 4 bases from J, the gap between germline ends came to 19 bases. Per the germline V gene, CDR1 is DFQATT and CDR2 is SNEGSKA (reference sequence). CDR3 in amino acids: CSARDLSAEREYEQYF. The CDR3 bases are TGCAGTGCTAGAGATCTAAGCGCGGAACGGGAGTACGAGCAGTACTTC.

The table lists this clonotype with a few counts. The rearrangement links TRBV7-2 to TRBJ1-5; no clear D gene. Per the germline V gene, CDR1 is SGHTA and CDR2 is FQGNSA. The CDR3 is made up of 14 amino acids. V lost 3 bases and J lost 0, with 6 bases in between. The CDR3 DNA reads as TGTGCCAGCAGCTTGCAGGATAGCAATCAGCCCCAGCATTTT. This encodes CASSLQDSNQPQHF.

This chain connects TRBV7-2 to TRBJ2-5; D is perhaps TRBD2 (6 bases). Per the germline V gene, CDR1 is SGHTA and CDR2 is FQGNSA. The CDR3 extends over 15 amino acids. Trimming took off 2 bases at V and 5 bases at J, with 15 bases between the two ends. The CDR3: CASSLFAGQSETQYF. CDR3 DNA: TGTGCCAGCAGCTTATTCGCGGGGCAGTCGGAGACCCAGTACTTC.

This clonotype was recorded many times. The chain employs TRBV7-2 and TRBJ1-2; D might be TRBD1 (5 bases). The CDR3 loop spans 15 amino acids. V was shortened by 0 bases and J by 2 bases, with 10 bases between the two germline ends. Germline V lookup: CDR1 SGHTA, CDR2 FQGNSA. The CDR3 sequence is CASSLAGALNYGYTF. In nucleotides, the CDR3 is TGTGCCAGCAGCTTAGCAGGGGCCCTAAACTATGGCTACACCTTC. Using reference TRBV7-2 and TRBJ1-2 for the parts outside the CDR3, the full variable domain is GAGVSQSPSNKVTEKGKDVELRCDPISGHTALYWYRQSLGQGLEFLIYFQGNSAPDKSGLPSDRFSAERTGGSVSTLTIQRTQQEDSAVYLCASSLAGALNYGYTFGSGTRLTVV.

This clonotype was counted many times. The chain joins TRBV19 to TRBJ1-5; D is ambiguous. Trimming took off 6 bases at V and 1 base at J, with 16 bases between the two ends. The germline CDR1 and CDR2 sequences are LNHDA and SQIVND (reference sequence). The CDR3 consists of 16 residues. CDR3 nucleotides: TGTGCCAGTAGAGACTTCCAATACGGCAGCAATCAGCCCCAGCATTTT. Translating it yields CASRDFQYGSNQPQHF.

This clonotype was counted between two and nine times. Given a much more abundant clone one base away, this may be a read error. This sequence joins TRBV9 and TRBJ2-5; 8 bases map to TRBD2. Trimming at V came to 4 bases and at J to 2 bases, leaving 4 bases not matched to a gene. Germline CDR1 SGDLS, CDR2 YYNGEE. The CDR3 spans 14 residues. In nucleotides, the CDR3 is TGTGCCAGCAGCACCGGGACTAGTCAAGAGACCCAGTACTTC. It is translated as CASSTGTSQETQYF. The variable domain in full, with the rest retrieved from reference TRBV9 and TRBJ2-5, is DSGVTQTPKHLITATGQRVTLRCSPRSGDLSVYWYQQSLDQGLQFLIQYYNGEERAKGNILERFSAQQFPDLHSELNLSSLELGDSALYFCASSTGTSQETQYFGPGTRLLVL.

About this clonotype itself: The CDR3 carries no conserved terminal phenylalanine or tryptophan, so it likely arises from a read error. The DNA is omitted, as the CDR3 cannot be located on it reliably, and the CDR3 follows TCRdb's listing. The chain joins TRBV20-1 to TRBJ1-2; no DNA check was done on the table's D call, TRBD1. Termini included, the CDR3 measures 20 amino acids. Germline assignment: CDR1 DFQATT and CDR2 SNEGSKA (reference sequence). The CDR3 loop is CSARPAVLDNLGTGNYGYTY.

This clonotype was detected many times. The chain employs TRBV15 and TRBJ1-3, with 7 bases lining up with TRBD1. This CDR3 region has 16 residues. Germline-derived CDR1 and CDR2 are LNHNV and YYDKDF (reference sequence). Losses at the gene ends were 5 bases for V and 0 bases for J; bases not matched to a gene: 7. The CDR3 region has the DNA TGTGCCACCAGCCGTCGAGGGACAGACTCTGGAAACACCATATATTTT. This translates into CATSRRGTDSGNTIYF.

A single count supports this clonotype. Since no conserved phenylalanine or tryptophan closes the CDR3, a read error is the likely cause. The chain carries TRBV12-3 or TRBV12-4 and TRBJ1-1; possibly TRBD1 for D (6 bases). The germline V and J ends were trimmed by 5 bases and 3 bases, with 13 bases remaining between them. The CDR3 extends over 14 amino acids. The CDR3 here is CASSPTGYYTEAFY. CDR3 in DNA: TGTGCCAGCAGTCCTACAGGGTATTACACTGAAGCTTTCTAT.

This clonotype was observed a few times. V is TRBV5-1 and J is TRBJ2-4; the D gene is possibly TRBD1 (6 bases). V lost 4 bases and J 1 base, leaving 12 bases between the germline ends. Germline V lookup: CDR1 SGHRS, CDR2 YFSETQ. This CDR3 contains 15 residues. The CDR3 DNA reads TGCGCCAGCAGCCTAGTGGGGGCGGCCAAAAACATTCAGTACTTC. It specifies CASSLVGAAKNIQYF.

As to this clonotype: At one of its ends the junction is not consistent with the germline gene, which may arise from a read error. This sequence joins TRBV5-1 and TRBJ2-5; TRBD2 matches 10 bases. This CDR3 has 14 amino acids. Per germline, CDR1 SGHRS and CDR2 YFSETQ. The CDR3 nucleotides read TGCGCCATCAGCTTACTAGCGGGGTCAGAGACCCAGTACTTC. It is translated as CAISLLAGSETQYF.

This clonotype was recorded only once. A much larger clone lies one base from this, so it may be a read error. The J gene is TRBJ2-5, the V gene TRBV2; D remains ambiguous. Germline V gives CDR1 SNHLY, CDR2 FYNNEI. The V end was cut by 2 bases, the J end by 3 bases, with 25 bases between. This CDR3 is built from 19 residues. This CDR3 is CASSELLPQSVMPEETQYF. The CDR3 DNA is TGTGCCAGCAGTGAACTGCTCCCCCAAAGCGTGATGCCAGAAGAGACCCAGTACTTC.

The rearrangement joins TRBV4-2 to TRBJ2-7, with D possibly TRBD2 on 5 matching bases. V was clipped by 2 bases and J by 0 bases, with 11 bases between them. This CDR3 is 15 amino acids long. CDR1 and CDR2 from the germline V gene are LGHNA and YNFKEQ. CDR3 sequence: CASSQQAVSSYEQYF. As DNA, the CDR3 is TGTGCCAGCAGCCAACAAGCGGTTAGCTCCTACGAGCAGTACTTC.

This clonotype was picked up a small number of times. V gene TRBV9 combines with J gene TRBJ1-5, with TRBD1 matching over 7 bases. CDR1 SGDLS and CDR2 YYNGEE come from the germline V gene. The CDR3 runs 15 residues. V lost 3 bases, J lost 0 bases, and 3 bases stayed unmatched. The DNA for the CDR3 is TGTGCCAGCAGCGCAGGGGGGGATAGCAATCAGCCCCAGCATTTT. This sequence encodes CASSAGGDSNQPQHF.

There are many counts of this clonotype. V and J are TRBV5-1 and TRBJ1-1, with 8 nucleotides matching TRBD1. From germline, CDR1 is SGHRS and CDR2 YFSETQ. V lost 4 bases and J lost 0; bases outside the gene matches: 11. The CDR3 spans 17 residues. This CDR3 reads CASSPRPGQGMNTEAFF. As DNA, the CDR3 is TGCGCCAGCAGCCCTCGTCCCGGACAGGGCATGAACACTGAAGCTTTCTTT.

The sample holds many counts of this clonotype. The gene calls are TRBV2 and TRBJ2-5; 8 bases fit TRBD2. The CDR3 is made up of 15 amino acids. J lost 0 bases, V lost 7 bases, and 7 bases had no gene match. CDR1 and CDR2 (germline): SNHLY, FYNNEI. CDR3 residues: CASTSGGGYQETQYF. The CDR3 coding sequence is TGTGCCAGCACCTCCGGCGGGGGGTACCAAGAGACCCAGTACTTC. Together with reference TRBV2 and TRBJ2-5, the CDR3 gives the full variable domain: EPEVTQTPSHQVTQMGQEVILRCVPISNHLYFYWYRQILGQKVEFLVSFYNNEISEKSEIFDDQFSVERPDGSNFTLKIRSTKLEDSAMYFCASTSGGGYQETQYFGPGTRLLVL.

There are many counts of this clonotype. Just one base apart from a much larger clone, this may be a read error. The chain carries TRBV6-2 or TRBV6-3 and TRBJ2-7; D call uncertain. CDR1 is MNHEY, CDR2 SVGEGT, per germline. The CDR3 extends over 13 amino acids. The CDR3 loop is CASSSSHFYEQCF. CDR3 in DNA: TGTGCCAGCAGTTCGTCGCATTTCTACGAGCAGTGCTTC.

This clonotype was counted many times. The chain uses TRBV11-1 and TRBJ1-1; D call uncertain. Germline CDR1 and CDR2: SGHAT and FQDESV (reference sequence). This CDR3 is 15 amino acids long. The germline V and J ends were trimmed by 5 bases and 1 base, with 14 bases remaining between them. The CDR3 bases are TGTGCCAGCAGCCTCAGGACCCACGGGAACACTGAAGCTTTCTTT. Its protein product is CASSLRTHGNTEAFF.

This clonotype has more than one count but fewer than ten. Here the CDR3 reads CASSYRGVYGYTF. The CDR3 DNA reads as TGTGCCAGCAGTTACAGGGGAGTCTATGGCTACACCTTC. The J gene is TRBJ1-2, the V gene TRBV6-5; a weak D match, TRBD1 (5 bases). Germline V gene sequence: CDR1 MNHEY, CDR2 SVGAGI. Trimming removed 2 bases from V and 4 bases from J, with 8 bases in between. The CDR3 is made up of 13 amino acids.

Many counts were recorded for this clonotype. The chain has TRBV4-1 and TRBJ1-1; 7 bases match TRBD1. CDR1 is MGHRA, CDR2 YSYEKL, per germline. The CDR3 extends over 15 amino acids. The V and J ends lost 0 bases and 4 bases, in that order; junction bases with no gene match: 5. The CDR3 region has the DNA TGCGCCAGCAGCCAAGAGGAGAACAGGGGCACTGAAGCTTTCTTT. Translation gives CASSQEENRGTEAFF.

The chain uses TRBV24-1 and TRBJ1-2; D call uncertain. The CDR3 contains 14 residues. V lost 0 bases, J lost 8 bases, and 12 bases lay in between. Per germline, CDR1 KGHDR and CDR2 SFDVKD. The CDR3 sequence is CATSDLLGQSGYTF. The DNA of the CDR3 is TGTGCCACCAGTGATTTGTTAGGCCAGAGCGGCTACACCTTC.

This clonotype was picked up many times. The chain employs TRBV5-1 and TRBJ1-1, with D possibly matching TRBD1 (5 bases). Between the trimmed V and J ends, which lost 0 bases and 1 base, there was a span of 10 bases. The CDR3 covers 15 residues. Germline V gives CDR1 SGHRS, CDR2 YFSETQ. The CDR3 bases are TGCGCCAGCAGCTTGGGGGGACTCCAGAACACTGAAGCTTTCTTT. Protein: CASSLGGLQNTEAFF.

This clonotype was detected only once. CDR3 DNA: TGCAGTGGAAGGACAGGGGAGGATAACTATGGCTACACCTTC. It is translated as CSGRTGEDNYGYTF. This sequence joins TRBV29-1 and TRBJ1-2, with TRBD1 matching over 9 bases. CDR3 length: 14 amino acids. Germline V gives CDR1 SQVTM, CDR2 ANQGSEA.

V is TRBV10-3 and J is TRBJ2-7, with D perhaps matching TRBD1 (6 bases). Germline V gene sequence: CDR1 ENHRY, CDR2 SYGVKD. The CDR3 consists of 14 residues. The V and J ends lost 6 bases and 3 bases respectively, with 15 bases between them. The CDR3 protein is CAIRRTESRYEQYF. The CDR3 region has the DNA TGTGCCATCAGACGGACAGAATCCCGCTACGAGCAGTACTTC.

Concerning this clonotype: A much larger clonotype is one base distant, so this may be a read error. This chain uses TRBV5-1 with TRBJ1-5; TRBD1 is a possible D gene (5 bases). CDR3 length: 15 amino acids. Trimming left V 0 bases short and J 4 bases short, with 11 bases between. In germline, CDR1 is SGHRS, CDR2 YFSETQ. This CDR3 reads CASSLDGGVNQPQHF. As DNA, the CDR3 is TGCGCCAGCAGCTTGGATGGGGGGGTTAATCAGCCCCAGCATTTT.

There are many counts of this clonotype. The V gene is TRBV6-1, the J gene TRBJ2-7, with 10 bases matching TRBD2. CDR3 length equals 15 residues. The V and J ends lost 6 bases and 2 bases, in that order; junction bases with no gene match: 7. Germline V gene lookup returns CDR1 MNHNS and CDR2 SASEGT. The CDR3 DNA reads TGTGCCAGCAGCCGCGGGACTAGCGAGGCCTACGAGCAGTACTTC. Translated, it gives CASSRGTSEAYEQYF.

In its sample, this clonotype was seen a few times. The chain recombines TRBV28 with TRBJ2-7; the D gene is possibly TRBD1 (6 bases). The CDR3 contains 14 residues. V lost 4 bases, J lost 7 bases, and 17 bases lay in between. Looked up from germline, CDR1 is MDHEN and CDR2 is SYDVKM. The CDR3 region is CASSYGQTYGEQYF. The CDR3 DNA reads as TGTGCCAGCAGTTATGGACAGACATATGGAGAGCAGTACTTC.